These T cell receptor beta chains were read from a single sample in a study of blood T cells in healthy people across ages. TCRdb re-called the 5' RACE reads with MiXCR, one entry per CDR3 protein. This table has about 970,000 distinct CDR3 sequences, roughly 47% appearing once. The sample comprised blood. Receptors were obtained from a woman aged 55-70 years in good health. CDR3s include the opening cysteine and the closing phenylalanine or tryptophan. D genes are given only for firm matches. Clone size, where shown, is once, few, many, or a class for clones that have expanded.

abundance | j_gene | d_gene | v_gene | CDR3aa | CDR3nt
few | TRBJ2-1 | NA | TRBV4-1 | CASSQVAGSYNEQFF | TGCGCCAGCAGCCAAGTTGCAGGGTCTTACAATGAGCAGTTCTTC
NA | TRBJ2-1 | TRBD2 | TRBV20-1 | CSARGGRTSVNEQFF | TGCAGTGCTAGGGGCGGGAGGACTAGCGTTAATGAGCAGTTCTTC
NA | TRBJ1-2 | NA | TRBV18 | CASSQGLGEDYTF | TGTGCCAGCTCTCAGGGGCTTGGGGAGGACTACACCTTC
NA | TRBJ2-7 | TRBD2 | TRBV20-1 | CSARVGSGTSEQYF | TGCAGTGCTAGAGTGGGTAGCGGGACATCCGAGCAGTACTTC
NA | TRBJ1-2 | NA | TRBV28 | CASSLSAPYGYTF | TGTGCCAGCAGTTTATCGGCCCCCTATGGCTACACCTTC
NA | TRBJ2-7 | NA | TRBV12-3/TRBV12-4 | CASRPAGGGYEQYF | TGTGCCAGCAGACCAGCAGGGGGGGGGTACGAGCAGTACTTC
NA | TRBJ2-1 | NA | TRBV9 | CASSVDDDLARQFF | TGTGCCAGCAGCGTAGACGACGACCTAGCTAGGCAGTTCTTC
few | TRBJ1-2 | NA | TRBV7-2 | CASSPGGGRPGYGYTF | TGTGCCAGCAGCCCCGGTGGGGGGCGCCCCGGCTATGGCTACACCTTC
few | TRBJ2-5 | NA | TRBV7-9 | CASSLHGQETQYF | TGTGCCAGCAGCTTACACGGACAAGAGACCCAGTACTTC
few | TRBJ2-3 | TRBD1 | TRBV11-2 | CASSPGQTSTDTQYF | TGTGCCAGCAGCCCGGGACAGACAAGCACAGATACGCAGTATTTT
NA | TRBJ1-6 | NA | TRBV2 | CAGFESHNSPLHF | TGTGCCGGTTTTGAATCACATAATTCACCCCTCCACTTT
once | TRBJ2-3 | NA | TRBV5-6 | CASSSLRPPVLTDTQYF | TGTGCCAGCAGCTCGCTTCGTCCCCCCGTACTCACAGATACGCAGTATTTT
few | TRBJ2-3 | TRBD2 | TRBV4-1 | CASSPQTASGTQYF | TGCGCCAGCAGCCCCCAAACGGCTAGCGGTACGCAGTATTTT
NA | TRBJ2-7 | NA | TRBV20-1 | CSASLRAYYEQYF | TGCAGTGCTAGTCTTAGAGCCTACTACGAACAGTACTTC
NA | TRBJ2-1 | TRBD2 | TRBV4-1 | CASSQAKLEAVAGVDEQFF | TGCGCCAGCAGCCAAGCTAAATTGGAGGCGGTAGCGGGGGTGGATGAGCAGTTCTTC
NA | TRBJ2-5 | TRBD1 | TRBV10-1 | CASSDKTGGSQYF | TGCGCCAGCAGTGACAAGACAGGGGGCTCTCAGTACTTC
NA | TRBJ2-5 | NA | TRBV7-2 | CASSLVGLQTQYF | TGTGCCAGCAGCTTAGTTGGTCTGCAGACCCAGTACTTC
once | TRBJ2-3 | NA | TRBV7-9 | CASSLASGTPFSTDTQYF | TGTGCCAGCAGCTTAGCGTCCGGGACACCATTCAGCACAGATACGCAGTATTTT
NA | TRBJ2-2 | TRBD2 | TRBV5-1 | CASSLLPSGRAGTGELFF | TGCGCCAGCAGCTTGTTGCCTAGCGGGAGGGCTGGCACCGGGGAGCTGTTTTTT
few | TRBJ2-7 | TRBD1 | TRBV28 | CASSSLGTGVEQYF | TGTGCCAGCAGTTCACTAGGGACAGGGGTCGAGCAGTACTTC
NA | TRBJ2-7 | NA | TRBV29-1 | CSVGSGRSYELYF | TGCAGCGTTGGAAGTGGGAGGTCCTACGAGCTGTACTTC
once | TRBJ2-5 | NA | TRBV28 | CASSFPPEQETQYF | TGTGCCAGCAGTTTTCCCCCGGAGCAAGAGACCCAGTACTTC
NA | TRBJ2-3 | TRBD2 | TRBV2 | CATTRLAASTDTQYF | TGTGCCACTACACGACTAGCAGCTAGCACAGATACGCAGTATTTT
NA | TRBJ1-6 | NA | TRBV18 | CASSPSQDSPLHF | TGTGCCAGCTCACCTTCTCAAGACTCACCCCTCCACTTT
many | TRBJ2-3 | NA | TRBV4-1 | CASSQDLGGDTQYF | TGCGCCAGCAGCCAAGATCTAGGGGGTGATACGCAGTATTTT
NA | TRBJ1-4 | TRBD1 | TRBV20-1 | CSARPPGQRNEKLFF | TGCAGTGCTAGACCTCCGGGACAGAGGAATGAAAAACTGTTTTTT
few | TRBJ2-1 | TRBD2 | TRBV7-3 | CASSFSREFSYNEQFF | TGTGCCAGCAGCTTTTCGCGGGAGTTTTCCTACAATGAGCAGTTCTTC
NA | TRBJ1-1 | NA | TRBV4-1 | CASSQGGQMNTEAFF | TGCGCCAGCAGCCAAGGGGGACAAATGAACACTGAAGCTTTCTTT
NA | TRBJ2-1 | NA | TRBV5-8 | CASSLAESPWEQFF | TGTGCCAGCAGCTTGGCCGAAAGTCCATGGGAGCAGTTCTTC
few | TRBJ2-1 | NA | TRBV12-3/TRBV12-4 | CASRPLGNYNEQFF | TGTGCCAGCAGGCCACTAGGTAACTACAATGAGCAGTTCTTC
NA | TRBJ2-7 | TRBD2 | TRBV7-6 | CASSLVGGSTFEQYF | TGTGCCAGCAGCTTAGTAGGCGGGAGCACCTTCGAGCAGTACTTC
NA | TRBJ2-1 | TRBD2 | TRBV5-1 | CASRGLVSNEQFF | TGCGCCAGCAGGGGACTAGTCAGCAATGAGCAGTTCTTC
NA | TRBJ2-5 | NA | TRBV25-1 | CASSELRSGGETQYF | TGTGCCAGCAGTGAATTGCGAAGTGGGGGGGAGACCCAGTACTTC
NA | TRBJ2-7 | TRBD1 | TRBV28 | CASDPGQGTSYEQYF | TGTGCCAGCGATCCGGGACAGGGAACCTCCTACGAGCAGTACTTC
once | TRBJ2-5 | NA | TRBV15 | CATSSGTPQETQYF | TGTGCCACCAGCAGCGGGACACCGCAAGAGACCCAGTACTTC
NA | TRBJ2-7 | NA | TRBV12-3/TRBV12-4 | CASRGTGWPYEQYF | TGTGCCAGCAGAGGCACAGGGTGGCCCTACGAGCAGTACTTC
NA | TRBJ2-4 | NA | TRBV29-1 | CSARDGGDIQYF | TGCAGCGCTCGGGACGGGGGCGACATTCAGTACTTC
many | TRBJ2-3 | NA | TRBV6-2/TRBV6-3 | CASSYTKRSPSLTDTQYF | TGTGCCAGCAGTTACACCAAGCGGAGCCCTTCCCTCACAGATACGCAGTATTTT
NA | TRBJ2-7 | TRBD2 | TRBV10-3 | CAISTSGSKNEQYF | TGTGCCATCTCAACTAGCGGGAGTAAGAATGAGCAGTACTTC
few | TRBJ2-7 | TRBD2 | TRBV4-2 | CASSQTSGNSYEQYF | TGTGCCAGCAGCCAGACTAGCGGGAACTCCTACGAGCAGTACTTC
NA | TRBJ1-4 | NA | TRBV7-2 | CASSLGVRPAEKLFF | TGTGCCAGCAGCCTCGGCGTCAGGCCGGCTGAAAAACTGTTTTTT
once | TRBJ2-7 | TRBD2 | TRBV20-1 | CSAPAVGTSKGQYF | TGCAGTGCCCCGGCTGTCGGGACTAGCAAGGGGCAGTACTTC
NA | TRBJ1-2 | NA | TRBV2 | CASTEGPYGYTF | TGTGCCAGCACCGAGGGGCCCTATGGCTACACCTTC
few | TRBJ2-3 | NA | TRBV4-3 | CASSQEEAVTDTQYF | TGCGCCAGCAGCCAAGAAGAGGCTGTAACAGATACGCAGTATTTT
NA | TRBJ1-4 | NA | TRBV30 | CAWSSTAFNEKLFF | TGTGCCTGGAGCTCGACAGCGTTTAATGAAAAACTGTTTTTT
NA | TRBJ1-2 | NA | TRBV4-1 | CASSQEARGYRDIGYTF | TGCGCCAGCAGCCAAGAGGCGAGGGGATACAGGGATATTGGCTACACCTTC
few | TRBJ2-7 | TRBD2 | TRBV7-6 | CASSLLSGTSGTSYEQYF | TGTGCCAGCAGCTTGCTATCCGGGACTAGCGGAACCTCCTACGAGCAGTACTTC
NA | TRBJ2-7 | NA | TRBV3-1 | CASSQERYYEQYF | TGTGCCAGCAGCCAAGAACGCTACTACGAGCAGTACTTC
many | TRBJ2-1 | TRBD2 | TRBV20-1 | CSARGRTSGGRNEQFF | TGCAGTGCTAGGGGACGGACTAGCGGAGGTAGGAATGAGCAGTTCTTC